The 25 T cell receptor beta chains given below trace back to one sample, sequenced in a study of T-cell memory formation after mild COVID-19. Using its own MiXCR run on the 5' RACE reads, TCRdb lists one record per CDR3 protein. The table includes approximately 250,000 distinct CDR3 sequences, roughly a sixth detected once. The sequencing input was PBMCs or a T cell subset sorted from them (not recorded which). These receptors were collected from a man aged 18 to 29 who had mild COVID-19 (a few samples of this study predate the infection). Cell type and time point are not known.

The chain is built from TRBV5-1 and TRBJ2-3; 7 bases map to TRBD1. Trimming cost V 5 bases and J 4 bases; bases outside gene matches: 10. The germline gives CDR1 SGHRS, CDR2 YFSETQ. The length of the CDR3 is 15 residues. The CDR3 DNA follows: TGCGCCAGCAGTTGGCGACAGGGCGAGGCAGATACGCAGTATTTT. Translated, it gives CASSWRQGEADTQYF.

This clonotype was recorded a few times. The genes are TRBV5-1 and TRBJ1-6; D possibly corresponds to TRBD1 (6 bases). V was trimmed by 4 bases and J by 10 bases, leaving 15 bases between them. The CDR3 is 14 residues long. Germline V gives CDR1 SGHRS, CDR2 YFSETQ. This CDR3 is CASSPQGQDSPLHF. CDR3 sequence (DNA): TGCGCCAGCAGCCCCCAGGGGCAGGACTCACCCCTCCACTTT. The variable domain in full, completed from reference TRBV5-1 and TRBJ1-6, reads KAGVTQTPRYLIKTRGQQVTLSCSPISGHRSVSWYQQTPGQGLQFLFEYFSETQRNKGNFPGRFSGRQFSNSRSEMNVSTLELGDSALYLCASSPQGQDSPLHFGNGTRLTVT.

This chain connects TRBV2 to TRBJ1-5; D is perhaps TRBD1 (6 bases). Trimming left V 3 bases short and J 5 bases short, with 14 bases between. Germline loops: CDR1 SNHLY, CDR2 FYNNEI. The CDR3 contains 15 residues. Here the CDR3 reads CASSDQDRPYQPQHF. Written as DNA, the CDR3 is TGTGCCAGCAGTGATCAAGACAGGCCTTATCAGCCCCAGCATTTT.

The chain uses TRBV12-5 and TRBJ2-3, with a weak D call TRBD1 (5 bases). V was shortened by 8 bases and J by 0 bases, with 15 bases between the two germline ends. From germline, CDR1 is LGHNT and CDR2 FRNRAP. The CDR3 loop spans 15 amino acids. The CDR3 spells CASYASDSSTDTQYF. CDR3 coding DNA: TGTGCTAGTTACGCCAGCGACAGCAGCACAGATACGCAGTATTTT.

This clonotype was observed a few times. The chain joins TRBV29-1 to TRBJ2-7; TRBD2 is a possible D gene (5 bases). V lost 7 bases to trimming and J lost 7 bases, with 17 bases between them. CDR1 is SQVTM and CDR2 is ANQGSEA in the germline V gene. This CDR3 has 12 residues. The CDR3 coding sequence is TGCAGCGCCCCGGACCACTCGGGGGAGCAGTACTTC. It encodes CSAPDHSGEQYF.

The chain employs TRBV6-2 or TRBV6-3 and TRBJ2-7; D tentatively fits TRBD1 or TRBD2 (7 bases each). The CDR3 is made up of 14 amino acids. V gave up 6 bases and J gave up 4 bases, with 16 bases separating them. CDR1 MNHEY and CDR2 SVGEGT come from the germline V gene. The CDR3 sequence: CASSSGTENYEQYF. CDR3 coding DNA: TGTGCCAGCAGCAGCGGGACAGAGAATTACGAGCAGTACTTC.

V is TRBV10-3 and J is TRBJ2-3, with 7 bases fitting TRBD1. After removal of 10 bases from V and 2 bases from J, the junction contained 6 bases not matched to a gene. The CDR3 covers 13 residues. Germline CDR1 and CDR2: ENHRY and SYGVKD. The CDR3 protein is CATRTGPTDTQYF. DNA of the CDR3: TGTGCCACCAGGACAGGACCCACAGATACGCAGTATTTT.

This clonotype was observed a handful of times. The rearrangement joins TRBV4-1 to TRBJ2-3, with TRBD2 matching 9 bases. In germline, CDR1 is MGHRA, CDR2 YSYEKL. V trimming: 0 bases; J trimming: 1 base; junction bases outside the gene matches: 5. CDR3 length: 17 residues. CDR3 bases: TGCGCCAGCAGCCAAGAATGGGCTAGCGGGGGCACAGATACGCAGTATTTT. Its protein is CASSQEWASGGTDTQYF.

This clonotype was seen only a few times. This chain connects TRBV12-3 or TRBV12-4 to TRBJ1-3; 7 bases fit TRBD1. The CDR3 is 14 amino acids. V shed 5 bases and J 9 bases; nucleotides not matched to a gene: 10. CDR3 amino acids: CASSNRQGGGTIYF. The CDR3 coding sequence is TGTGCCAGCAGTAACAGACAGGGTGGAGGCACCATATATTTT.

V usage is TRBV7-9 and J usage is TRBJ2-3, with D maybe TRBD1 (6 bases). Germline CDR1 reads SEHNR; CDR2 reads FQNEAQ (reference sequence). The V and J ends lost 10 bases and 2 bases respectively, with 10 bases between them. CDR3 length: 12 amino acids. CDR3 nucleotides: TGTGCCACCACAGGGATCACAGATACGCAGTATTTT. Amino acid sequence: CATTGITDTQYF.

CDR3 loop: CASSLGETDQETQYF. Written as DNA, the CDR3 is TGTGCCAGCAGCCTAGGAGAGACAGACCAAGAGACCCAGTACTTC. The rearrangement joins TRBV7-9 to TRBJ2-5, with D perhaps matching TRBD1 (5 bases). There are 15 residues in the CDR3. V was cut by 5 bases and J by 0 bases, with 13 bases left in between. Germline CDR1 SEHNR, CDR2 FQNEAQ (reference sequence).

This clonotype was seen more than once but under ten times. This rearrangement joins TRBV7-2 to TRBJ1-5; D gene unclear. Germline assignment: CDR1 SGHTA and CDR2 FQGNSA. There are 14 residues in the CDR3. V lost 1 base and J lost 7, with 11 bases in between. Here the CDR3 DNA reads TGTGCCAGCAGCTTAGGGTCGGGTTGGCAGCCCCAGCATTTT. As protein: CASSLGSGWQPQHF.

The chain is built from TRBV27 and TRBJ1-5; no clear D gene. Germline V gives CDR1 MNHEY, CDR2 SMNVEV (reference sequence). The CDR3 totals 14 residues. V dropped 6 bases and J dropped 7 bases, with 16 bases sitting between them. CDR3 sequence reads: CASSPMTGTQPQHF. The CDR3 DNA reads TGTGCCAGCAGCCCAATGACGGGAACGCAGCCCCAGCATTTT.

The rearrangement links TRBV7-2 to TRBJ1-6; D gene ambiguous. V lost 3 bases, J lost 11 bases, and 8 bases lay in between. The CDR3 totals 12 residues. The V gene's germline CDR1 is SGHTA and CDR2 FQGNSA. The CDR3 nucleotides are TGTGCCAGCAGCTTGTCCGGGACACCCCTCCACTTT. It translates to CASSLSGTPLHF.

This clonotype was observed many times. The V and J genes are TRBV29-1 and TRBJ2-1, with 7 bases fitting TRBD2. Unmatched junction bases numbered 12, after V lost 3 bases and J lost 4 bases. There are 16 residues in the CDR3. CDR1 is SQVTM, CDR2 ANQGSEA, per germline. The CDR3 nucleotides are TGCAGCGTTGATGGGTCTAGCGGTGTTAGTTACAATGAGCAGTTCTTC. This sequence encodes CSVDGSSGVSYNEQFF.

The genes are TRBV10-3 and TRBJ2-7; the D call may be TRBD1 or TRBD2 (5 bases each). V gave up 3 bases and J gave up 0 bases, with 15 bases separating them. Germline CDR1 reads ENHRY; CDR2 reads SYGVKD. This CDR3 has 16 amino acids. The CDR3 spells CAISDWLKGSSYEQYF. In DNA form, the CDR3 reads TGTGCCATCAGTGATTGGCTGAAGGGGAGCTCCTACGAGCAGTACTTC.

This rearrangement joins TRBV4-1 to TRBJ2-1; a possible D gene is TRBD2 (6 bases). CDR1 and CDR2 (germline): MGHRA, YSYEKL. V was clipped by 3 bases and J by 7 bases, with 25 bases between them. This CDR3 contains 18 residues. CDR3 loop: CASSHRIGRRAAWNEQFF. The CDR3 bases are TGCGCCAGCAGCCACCGAATTGGGAGGCGAGCTGCTTGGAATGAGCAGTTCTTC.

CDR3 bases: TGTGCCAGCAGCCAAGGCTCCTGGGAGCTGTTTTTT. Encoded protein: CASSQGSWELFF. The chain is built from TRBV4-2 and TRBJ2-2; D call uncertain. V lost 1 base, J lost 9 bases, and 6 bases lay in between. Germline V gene data show CDR1 as LGHNA and CDR2 as YNFKEQ. The CDR3 consists of 12 residues.

The chain employs TRBV7-2 and TRBJ1-5; D gene uncertain. The CDR3 sequence is 16 residues long. CDR1 is SGHTA and CDR2 is FQGNSA in the germline V gene. Trimming left V 2 bases short and J 4 bases short, with 15 bases between. The CDR3 nucleotides read TGTGCCAGCAGCTTAAACCCCCCGAGGAATAATCAGCCCCAGCATTTT. It encodes CASSLNPPRNNQPQHF.

In its sample, this clonotype was seen a few times. This chain links TRBV12-3 or TRBV12-4 with TRBJ1-1; D gene uncertain. V lost 3 bases, J lost 0 bases, and 5 bases lay in between. CDR3 size: 13 residues. The CDR3 bases are TGTGCCAGCAGTTTTCAGATGAACACTGAAGCTTTCTTT. As protein: CASSFQMNTEAFF.

V and J are TRBV11-1 and TRBJ2-7; no clear D. Germline V gives CDR1 SGHAT, CDR2 FQDESV (reference sequence). Trimming left V 0 bases short and J 3 bases short, with 12 bases between. CDR3 size: 15 residues. Written as DNA, the CDR3 is TGTGCCAGCAGCTTAGCGCCAAACGTGAACTACGAGCAGTACGTC. It codes for CASSLAPNVNYEQYV.

The J gene is TRBJ2-3, the V gene TRBV29-1, with D tentatively TRBD2 (6 bases). The length of the CDR3 is 15 residues. V was shortened by 7 bases and J by 7 bases, with 24 bases between the two germline ends. CDR1 and CDR2 (germline): SQVTM, ANQGSEA. CDR3 residues: CSAGPRDWKAYTQYF. CDR3 sequence (DNA): TGCAGCGCCGGACCCCGGGACTGGAAGGCTTATACGCAGTATTTT.

V gene TRBV7-9 combines with J gene TRBJ1-1; 8 bases line up with TRBD1. The germline V gene encodes CDR1 SEHNR and CDR2 FQNEAQ (reference sequence). CDR3 length equals 12 residues. The V segment lost 5 bases and the J segment 11 bases; nucleotides outside the gene matches: 7. The CDR3 DNA reads as TGTGCCAGCAGCCGTGACAGGGGCACGGCTTTCTTT. Amino acids: CASSRDRGTAFF. The full variable domain, with the rest looked up from reference TRBV7-9 and TRBJ1-1, is DTGVSQNPRHKITKRGQNVTFRCDPISEHNRLYWYRQTLGQGPEFLTYFQNEAQLEKSRLLSDRFSAERPKGSFSTLEIQRTEQGDSAMYLCASSRDRGTAFFGQGTRLTVV.

Only a few counts were recorded for this clonotype. The rearrangement joins TRBV25-1 to TRBJ2-3; tentatively, D is TRBD1 (5 bases). Germline CDR1 MGHDK, CDR2 SYGVNS. V shed 3 bases and J shed 9 bases, with 19 bases lying between them. The CDR3 runs 15 residues. In DNA, the CDR3 is TGTGCCAGCAGTGATTATACCGGGCACCCAGGGACGCAGTATTTT. Amino acid sequence: CASSDYTGHPGTQYF.

This clonotype was picked up a small number of times. This sequence joins TRBV10-3 and TRBJ2-3; D is uncertain. The CDR3 consists of 13 residues. Looked up from germline, CDR1 is ENHRY and CDR2 is SYGVKD. The V and J ends lost 6 bases and 2 bases respectively, with 9 bases between them. The CDR3 nucleotides read TGTGCCATCAGGGGTAGTGTCACAGATACGCAGTATTTT. It specifies CAIRGSVTDTQYF.